The clone carrying this TCR beta chain came up many times. This sample was taken from a study of T-cell reconstitution after alpha-beta-depleted transplantation in children. Unique molecular identifiers were used to barcode this TCRbeta library. TCRdb reprocessed the PCR reads via MiXCR and lists one record per CDR3 protein. The sample has a few hundred thousand distinct CDR3 sequences, around 8.9% seen once. The clonotype originates from a human donor who donated a stem cell graft to a child with SCID. Sequenced here: PBMCs from the stem cell graft donor, sampled from the stem cell graft.

CDR3 DNA: TGCGCCAGCAGCGGGCGGACTAGCGGGGTGAACAATGAGCAGTTCTTC. Its translation is CASSGRTSGVNNEQFF. The chain is built from TRBV5-1 and TRBJ2-1; TRBD2 matches 12 bases. The V gene's germline CDR1 is SGHRS and CDR2 YFSETQ. Trimming cost V 4 bases and J 5 bases; bases outside gene matches: 7. This CDR3 comprises 16 residues.